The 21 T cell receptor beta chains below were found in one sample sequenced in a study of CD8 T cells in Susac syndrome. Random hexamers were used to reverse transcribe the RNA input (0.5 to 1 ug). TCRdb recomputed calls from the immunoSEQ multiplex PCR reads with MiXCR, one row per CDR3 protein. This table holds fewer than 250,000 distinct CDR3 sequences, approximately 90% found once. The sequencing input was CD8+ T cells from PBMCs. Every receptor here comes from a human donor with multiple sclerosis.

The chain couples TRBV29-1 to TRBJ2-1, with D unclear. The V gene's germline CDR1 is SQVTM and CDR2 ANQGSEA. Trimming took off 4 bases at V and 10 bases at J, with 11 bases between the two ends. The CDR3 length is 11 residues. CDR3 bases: TGCAGCGTTGTCGGGCAAACGGAGCAGTTCTTC. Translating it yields CSVVGQTEQFF.

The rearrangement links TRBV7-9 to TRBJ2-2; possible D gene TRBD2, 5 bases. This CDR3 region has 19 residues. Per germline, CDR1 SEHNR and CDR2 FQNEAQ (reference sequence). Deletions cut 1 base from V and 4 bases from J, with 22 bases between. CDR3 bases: TGTGCCAGCAGCTTAGTGTTTGGGCGGTGGACTCCAGGCACCGGGGAGCTGTTTTTT. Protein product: CASSLVFGRWTPGTGELFF.

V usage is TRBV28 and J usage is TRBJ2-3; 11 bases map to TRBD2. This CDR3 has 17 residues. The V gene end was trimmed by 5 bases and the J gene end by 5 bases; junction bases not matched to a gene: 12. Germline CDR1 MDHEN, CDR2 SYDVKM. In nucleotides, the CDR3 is TGTGCCAGCAGTGTCCTTCCTAGCGGGGGGACCGAAGATACGCAGTATTTT. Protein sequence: CASSVLPSGGTEDTQYF.

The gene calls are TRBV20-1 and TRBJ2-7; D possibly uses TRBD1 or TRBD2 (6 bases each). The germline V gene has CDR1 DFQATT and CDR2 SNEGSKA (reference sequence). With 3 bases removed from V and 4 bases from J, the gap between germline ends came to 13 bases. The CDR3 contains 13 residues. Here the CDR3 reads CSASQTGGYEQYF. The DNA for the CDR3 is TGCAGTGCTAGCCAGACAGGAGGGTACGAGCAGTACTTC.

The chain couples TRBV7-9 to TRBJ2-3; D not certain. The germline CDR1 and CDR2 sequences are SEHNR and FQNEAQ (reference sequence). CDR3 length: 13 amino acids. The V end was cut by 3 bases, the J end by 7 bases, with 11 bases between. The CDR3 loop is CASSLVGQYTQYF. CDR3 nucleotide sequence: TGTGCCAGCAGCTTGGTAGGGCAGTATACGCAGTATTTT.

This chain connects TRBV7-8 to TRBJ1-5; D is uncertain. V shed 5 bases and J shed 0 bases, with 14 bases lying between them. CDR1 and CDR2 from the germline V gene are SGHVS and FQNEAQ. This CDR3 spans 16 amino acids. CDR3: CASSPFSVYSNQPQHF. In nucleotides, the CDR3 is TGTGCCAGCAGCCCCTTCTCGGTATATAGCAATCAGCCCCAGCATTTT.

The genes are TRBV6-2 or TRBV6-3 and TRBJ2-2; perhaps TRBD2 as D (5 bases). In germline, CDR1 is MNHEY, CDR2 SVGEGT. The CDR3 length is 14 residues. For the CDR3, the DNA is TGTGGGTCGGAAAGAGGGCCGAACACCGGGGAGCTGTTTTTT. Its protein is CGSERGPNTGELFF.

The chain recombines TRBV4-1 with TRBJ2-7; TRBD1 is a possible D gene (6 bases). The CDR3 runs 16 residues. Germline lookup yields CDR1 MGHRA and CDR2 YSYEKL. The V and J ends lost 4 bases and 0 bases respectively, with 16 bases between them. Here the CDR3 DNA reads TGCGCCAGCAGCCTCACCCAGACAGGCAGCTCCTACGAGCAGTACTTC. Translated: CASSLTQTGSSYEQYF.

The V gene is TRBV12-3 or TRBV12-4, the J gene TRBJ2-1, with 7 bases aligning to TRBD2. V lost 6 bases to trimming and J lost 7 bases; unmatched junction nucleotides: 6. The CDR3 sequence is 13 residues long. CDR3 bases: TGTGCCAGCAGCTACTTCGGGGGGAATGAGCAGTTCTTC. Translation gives CASSYFGGNEQFF.

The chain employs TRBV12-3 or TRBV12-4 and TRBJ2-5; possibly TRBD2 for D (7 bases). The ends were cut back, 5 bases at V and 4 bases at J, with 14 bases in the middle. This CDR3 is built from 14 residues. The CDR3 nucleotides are TGTGCCAGCAGTCCCAAGGGGGGGCGAGAGACCCAGTACTTC. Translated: CASSPKGGRETQYF.

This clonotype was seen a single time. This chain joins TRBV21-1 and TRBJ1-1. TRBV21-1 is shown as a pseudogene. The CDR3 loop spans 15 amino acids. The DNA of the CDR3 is TGTGCCAGCAGCAAAGGAGAAGGAAGGACTTTCCAAGCTTTCTTT. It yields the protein CASSKGEGRTFQAFF.

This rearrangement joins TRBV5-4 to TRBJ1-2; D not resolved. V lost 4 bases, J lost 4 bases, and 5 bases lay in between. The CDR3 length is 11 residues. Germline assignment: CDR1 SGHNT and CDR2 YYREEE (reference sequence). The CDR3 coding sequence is TGTGCCAGCAGCGGAGCCTATGGCTACACCTTC. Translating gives CASSGAYGYTF.

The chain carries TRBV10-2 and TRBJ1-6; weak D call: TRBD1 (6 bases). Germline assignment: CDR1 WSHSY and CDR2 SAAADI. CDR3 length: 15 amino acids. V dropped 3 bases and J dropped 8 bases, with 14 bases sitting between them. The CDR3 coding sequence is TGCGCCAGCAGTGATTTGAGCAGGGGAGATTCACCCCTCCACTTT. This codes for CASSDLSRGDSPLHF.

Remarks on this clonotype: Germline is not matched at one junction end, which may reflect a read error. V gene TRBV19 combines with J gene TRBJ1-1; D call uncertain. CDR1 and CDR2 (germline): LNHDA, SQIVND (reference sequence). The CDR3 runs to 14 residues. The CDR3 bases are TGTGCCAGTAGACTCAACGGGATGAACACTGAAGCTTCCTTT. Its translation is CASRLNGMNTEASF.

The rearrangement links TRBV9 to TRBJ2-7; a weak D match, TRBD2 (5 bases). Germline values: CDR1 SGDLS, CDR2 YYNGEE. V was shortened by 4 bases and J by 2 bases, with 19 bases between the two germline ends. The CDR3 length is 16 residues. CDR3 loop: CASSLYSDPVAYEQYF. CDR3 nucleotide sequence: TGTGCCAGCAGCCTATATAGCGATCCAGTGGCCTACGAGCAGTACTTC.

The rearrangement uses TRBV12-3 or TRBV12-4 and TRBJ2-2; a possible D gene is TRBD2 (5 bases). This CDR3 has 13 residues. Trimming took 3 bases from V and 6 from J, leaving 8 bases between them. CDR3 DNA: TGTGCCAGCAGTTTCCCCGGGGCCGGGGAGCTGTTTTTT. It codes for CASSFPGAGELFF.

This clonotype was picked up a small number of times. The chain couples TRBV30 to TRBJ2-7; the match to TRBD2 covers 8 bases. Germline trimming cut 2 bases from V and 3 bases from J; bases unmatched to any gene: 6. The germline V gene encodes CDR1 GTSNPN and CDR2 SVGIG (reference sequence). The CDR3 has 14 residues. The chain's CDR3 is CAWSPGAGDYEQYF. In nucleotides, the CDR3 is TGTGCCTGGAGTCCCGGAGCGGGGGACTACGAGCAGTACTTC.

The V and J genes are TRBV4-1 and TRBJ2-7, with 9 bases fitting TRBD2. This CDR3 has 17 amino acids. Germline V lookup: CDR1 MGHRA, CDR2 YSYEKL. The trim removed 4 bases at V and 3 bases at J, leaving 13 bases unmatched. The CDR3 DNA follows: TGCGCCAGCAGCCCTCAGGGGCTAGCGGGACTATACTACGAGCAGTACTTC. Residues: CASSPQGLAGLYYEQYF.

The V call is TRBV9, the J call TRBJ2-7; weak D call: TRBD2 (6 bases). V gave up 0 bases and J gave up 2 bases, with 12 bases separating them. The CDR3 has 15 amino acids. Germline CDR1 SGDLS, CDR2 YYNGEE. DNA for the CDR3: TGTGCCAGCAGCGTAGCGGCGGGGTTCACCTACGAGCAGTACTTC. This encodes CASSVAAGFTYEQYF.

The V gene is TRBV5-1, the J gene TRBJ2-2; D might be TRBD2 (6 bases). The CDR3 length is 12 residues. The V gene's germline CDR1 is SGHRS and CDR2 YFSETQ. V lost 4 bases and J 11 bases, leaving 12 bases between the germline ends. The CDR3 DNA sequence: TGCGCCAGCAGCAAGGAGGGTAACGAGCTGTTTTTT. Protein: CASSKEGNELFF.

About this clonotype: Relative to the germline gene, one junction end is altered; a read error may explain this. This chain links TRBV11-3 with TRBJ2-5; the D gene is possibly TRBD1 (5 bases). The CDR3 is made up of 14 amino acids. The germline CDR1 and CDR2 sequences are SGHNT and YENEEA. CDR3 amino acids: CASSAGPYQKTQYF. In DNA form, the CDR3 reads TGTGCCAGCAGCGCAGGGCCCTACCAAAAGACCCAGTACTTC.